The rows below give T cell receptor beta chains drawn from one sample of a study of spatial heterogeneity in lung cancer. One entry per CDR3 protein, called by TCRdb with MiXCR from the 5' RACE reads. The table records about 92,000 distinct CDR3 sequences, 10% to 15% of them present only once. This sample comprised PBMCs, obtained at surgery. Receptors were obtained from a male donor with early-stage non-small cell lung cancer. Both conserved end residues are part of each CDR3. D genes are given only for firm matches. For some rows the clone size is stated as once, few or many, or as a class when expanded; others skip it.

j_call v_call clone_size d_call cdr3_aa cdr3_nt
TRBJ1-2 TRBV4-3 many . CASSQEVRGSGYTF TGCGCCAGCAGCCAAGAGGTCCGGGGATCGGGCTACACCTTC
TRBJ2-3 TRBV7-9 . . CARQVFTDTQYF TGTGCCAGACAGGTTTTCACAGATACGCAGTATTTT
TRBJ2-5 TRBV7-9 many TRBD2 CASSLKSGGQETQYF TGTGCCAGCAGCTTAAAGAGCGGGGGGCAAGAGACCCAGTACTTC
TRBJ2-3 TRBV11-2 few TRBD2 CASSLIRASGSFTQYF TGTGCCAGCAGCTTAATCCGGGCTAGCGGGAGTTTTACGCAGTATTTT
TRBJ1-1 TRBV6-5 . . CASSRRWHTEAFF TGTGCCAGCAGCCGGCGGTGGCACACTGAAGCTTTCTTT
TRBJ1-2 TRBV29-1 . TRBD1 CSVGQGQTGYTF TGCAGCGTTGGACAGGGACAGACTGGCTACACCTTC
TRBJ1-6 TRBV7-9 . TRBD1 CASSLTTGGWDSPLHF TGTGCCAGCAGCTTAACGACAGGGGGCTGGGATTCACCCCTCCACTTT
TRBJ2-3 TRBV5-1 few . CASSRDSTDTQYF TGCGCCAGCAGCCGGGACAGCACAGATACGCAGTATTTT
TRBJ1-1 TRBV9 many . CASSQTGLDWAEAFF TGTGCCAGCAGCCAGACAGGACTTGATTGGGCTGAAGCTTTCTTT
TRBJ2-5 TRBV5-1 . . CASSLGHGNQETQYF TGCGCCAGCAGCCTGGGACACGGAAATCAAGAGACCCAGTACTTC
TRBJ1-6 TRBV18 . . CASSPFGQGNSPLHF TGTGCCAGCTCACCATTCGGCCAGGGTAATTCACCCCTCCACTTT
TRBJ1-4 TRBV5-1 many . CASSLGSTLEKLFF TGCGCCAGCAGCTTAGGCAGTACTCTTGAAAAACTGTTTTTT
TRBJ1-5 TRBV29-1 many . CSVEGGGDQPQHF TGCAGCGTTGAAGGGGGGGGCGATCAGCCCCAGCATTTT
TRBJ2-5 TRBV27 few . CASSLGGRLVWETQYF TGTGCCAGCAGTTTGGGGGGGCGGCTTGTCTGGGAGACCCAGTACTTC
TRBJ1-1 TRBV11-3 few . CASSFYGDTEAFF TGTGCCAGCAGCTTCTATGGCGACACTGAAGCTTTCTTT
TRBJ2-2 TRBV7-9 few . CASSFAYTGELFF TGTGCCAGCAGCTTCGCTTACACCGGGGAGCTGTTTTTT
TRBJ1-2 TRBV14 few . CASSQGPERNYGYTF TGTGCCAGCAGCCAAGGCCCCGAACGAAACTATGGCTACACCTTC
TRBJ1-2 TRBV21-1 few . CASSKVRGQGEDGYTF TGTGCCAGCAGCAAAGTCAGAGGACAGGGGGAAGATGGCTACACCTTC
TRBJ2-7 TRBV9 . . CASSVGPGASYEQYF TGTGCCAGCAGCGTAGGCCCGGGAGCTTCCTACGAGCAGTACTTC
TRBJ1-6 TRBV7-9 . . CASSLGRDNSPLHF TGTGCCAGCAGCTTAGGACGGGATAATTCACCCCTCCACTTT
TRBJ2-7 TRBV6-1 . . CASSDSVLYEQYF TGTGCCAGCAGTGATTCTGTTCTCTACGAGCAGTACTTC
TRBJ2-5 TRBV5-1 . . CASSLVAGRQETQYF TGCGCCAGCAGCTTGGTAGCAGGCAGACAAGAGACCCAGTACTTC
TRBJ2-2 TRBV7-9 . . CASSLGRTVNTGELFF TGTGCCAGCAGCTTAGGCCGGACAGTGAACACCGGGGAGCTGTTTTTT
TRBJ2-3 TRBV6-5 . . CASMGRVTDTQYF TGTGCCAGCATGGGCAGGGTTACAGATACGCAGTATTTT
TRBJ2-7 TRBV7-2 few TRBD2 CASSLAGLAGSEQYF TGTGCCAGCAGCTTAGCGGGACTAGCGGGGTCCGAGCAGTACTTC
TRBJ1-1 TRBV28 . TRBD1 CASSLGQQNTEAFF TGTGCCAGCAGTTTGGGACAGCAGAACACTGAAGCTTTCTTT
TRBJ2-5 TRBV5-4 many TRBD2 CASSPRRLAGVETQYF TGTGCCAGCAGCCCCCGGAGACTAGCGGGAGTTGAGACCCAGTACTTC
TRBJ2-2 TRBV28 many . CATSDRATSNTGELFF TGTGCCACCTCGGACAGAGCTACTTCGAACACCGGGGAGCTGTTTTTT
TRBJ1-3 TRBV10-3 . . CAIRVDSSASGNTIYF TGTGCCATCAGAGTTGACAGCTCCGCCTCTGGAAACACCATATATTTT
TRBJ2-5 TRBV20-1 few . CSASSRGVDLSETQYF TGCAGTGCTAGTAGTCGCGGGGTGGACCTTTCGGAGACCCAGTACTTC
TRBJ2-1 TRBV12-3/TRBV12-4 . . CASSLGSYRAGEQFF TGTGCCAGCAGTTTAGGGTCCTACAGGGCGGGGGAGCAGTTCTTC
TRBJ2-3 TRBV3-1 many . CASSQGGGPTDTQYF TGTGCCAGCAGCCAAGGGGGGGGCCCCACAGATACGCAGTATTTT
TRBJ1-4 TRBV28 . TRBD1 CASRETGGTFGKLFF TGTGCCAGCAGAGAGACAGGGGGAACCTTCGGAAAACTGTTTTTT